This TCR beta chain was recorded in a study of lymphopenia after photon versus proton radiotherapy. The V gene lost 5 bases and the J gene lost 4 bases, with 2 bases spanning the gap. Germline V gene sequence: CDR1 MDHEN, CDR2 SYDVKM. This CDR3 contains 11 residues. The method was immunoSEQ multiplex PCR; TCRdb's version includes in-frame clones alone and lacks a portion of them. This table holds 55,000 to 70,000 clones, under 95% found once. The receptor comes from a woman aged 70-85 years with pancreatic cancer. This sequence joins TRBV28 and TRBJ1-4; D ambiguous. The starting material was peripheral blood, obtained from a patient treated with photon-based radiotherapy. The CDR3 DNA follows: TGTGCCAGCAGTCTTAATGAAAAACTGTTTTTT. It specifies CASSLNEKLFF.